These 24 T cell receptor beta chains were all obtained from the same sample, sequenced in a study of T cell responses to AZD1222 COVID-19 vaccine. This table comes from immunoSEQ multiplex PCR, and its TCRdb copy is limited to in-frame clones, with some not included. The data contain 150,000 to 200,000 clones, 80% to 90% of them singletons. Sample: peripheral blood, taken 28 days after the second AZD1222 dose. The receptor set was obtained from an adult who received the AZD1222 COVID-19 vaccine.

The V call is TRBV19, the J call TRBJ2-2, with D unclear. Per germline, CDR1 LNHDA and CDR2 SQIVND (reference sequence). V was clipped by 1 base and J by 4 bases, with 10 bases between them. This CDR3 comprises 15 residues. The CDR3 reads CASSIGRLGTGELFF. The CDR3 bases are TGTGCCAGTAGTATAGGCAGGTTGGGCACCGGGGAGCTGTTTTTT. The full variable domain, rest sourced from reference TRBV19 and TRBJ2-2, is DGGITQSPKYLFRKEGQNVTLSCEQNLNHDAMYWYRQDPGQGLRLIYYSQIVNDFQKGDIAEGYSVSREKKESFPLTVTSAQKNPTAFYLCASSIGRLGTGELFFGEGSRLTVL.

V usage is TRBV14 and J usage is TRBJ2-5; D gene ambiguous. Trimming removed 5 bases from V and 5 bases from J, with 18 bases in between. The CDR3 has 15 amino acids. The V gene's germline CDR1 is SGHDN and CDR2 FVKESK. The CDR3 region is CASSSGRSSSETQYF. The DNA of the CDR3 is TGTGCCAGCAGCTCCGGCAGGAGTTCCTCGGAGACCCAGTACTTC.

CDR3 DNA sequence: TGTGCCAGTGCCACGGACCGGTCGTATGGCTACACCTTC. Translation gives CASATDRSYGYTF. This chain uses TRBV19 with TRBJ1-2, with D hard to call. Germline values: CDR1 LNHDA, CDR2 SQIVND (reference sequence). This CDR3 comprises 13 residues. The V end lost 8 bases, the J end lost 5 bases, and 15 bases lay between the germline ends.

This rearrangement joins TRBV6-1 to TRBJ1-1; possibly TRBD1 for D (5 bases). The CDR3 runs to 15 residues. Germline V gene lookup returns CDR1 MNHNS and CDR2 SASEGT. V lost 3 bases, J lost 5 bases, and 16 bases lay in between. The CDR3 here is CASSEGLGGWTEAFF. Here the CDR3 DNA reads TGTGCCAGCAGTGAGGGGTTGGGGGGTTGGACTGAAGCTTTCTTT.

V is TRBV2 and J is TRBJ2-1; 8 bases are a match to TRBD2. The CDR3 sequence is 13 residues long. CDR1 is SNHLY, CDR2 FYNNEI, per germline. V dropped 8 bases and J dropped 9; count of bases not matched to a gene: 9. CDR3 loop: CASGGALAAEQFF. In DNA form, the CDR3 reads TGTGCCAGCGGGGGAGCACTAGCGGCTGAGCAGTTCTTC.

The V call is TRBV29-1, the J call TRBJ1-2; the match to TRBD1 covers 8 bases. In germline, CDR1 is SQVTM, CDR2 ANQGSEA. V lost 1 base, J lost 0 bases, and 4 bases stayed unmatched. This CDR3 contains 15 residues. In nucleotides, the CDR3 is TGCAGCGTTGAAGGGACAGGGCCTTCTAACTATGGCTACACCTTC. Translated: CSVEGTGPSNYGYTF.

As to this clone: Other nucleotide sequences in the sample specify the same CDR3. The chain couples TRBV3-1 (or the pseudogene TRBV3-2) to TRBJ2-2, with 11 bases matching TRBD2. With 0 bases clipped from V and 4 bases from J, the junction kept 7 bases outside the gene matches. In germline, CDR1 is LGHDT, CDR2 YNNKEL (reference sequence). This CDR3 has 18 residues. The CDR3 here is CASSQDAWLAGGTGELFF. CDR3 bases: TGTGCCAGCAGCCAAGACGCGTGGCTAGCGGGGGGCACCGGGGAGCTGTTTTTT.

The chain has TRBV28 and TRBJ2-7; D gene uncertain. The CDR3 has 15 residues. V lost 5 bases and J lost 6, with 20 bases in between. CDR1 is MDHEN, CDR2 SYDVKM, per germline. The CDR3 is CASSPSPGPTTEQYF. CDR3 DNA sequence: TGTGCCAGCAGTCCGAGCCCCGGGCCAACCACCGAGCAGTACTTC.

This chain uses TRBV6-2 or TRBV6-3 with TRBJ2-1; 8 bases line up with TRBD2. Germline assignment: CDR1 MNHEY and CDR2 SVGEGT. Trimming at V came to 5 bases and at J to 13 bases, leaving 7 bases not matched to a gene. The CDR3 runs 12 residues. The CDR3 DNA is TGTGCCAGCAGTATTAGGCGGGGGGTCCAGTTCTTC. Its translation is CASSIRRGVQFF.

This sequence joins TRBV18 and TRBJ1-2, with TRBD1 identical over 7 bases. J lost 4 bases, V lost 0 bases, and 8 bases had no gene match. This CDR3 is built from 16 residues. CDR1 and CDR2 from the germline V gene are KGHSH and LQKENI. The CDR3 nucleotides are TGTGCCAGCTCACCACCCTCGACAGGGAGTAGCTATGGCTACACCTTC. Translated, it gives CASSPPSTGSSYGYTF.

V usage is TRBV19 and J usage is TRBJ2-7; the match to TRBD2 covers 7 bases. The germline V gene has CDR1 LNHDA and CDR2 SQIVND (reference sequence). The V and J ends lost 9 bases and 5 bases, in that order; junction bases with no gene match: 13. The CDR3 runs 14 residues. Here the CDR3 DNA reads TGTGCCAGCGCTCCCCCGGGGGGACCCCACGAGCAGTACTTC. It is translated as CASAPPGGPHEQYF.

The chain combines TRBV19 with TRBJ2-2, with D tentatively TRBD1 (6 bases). Germline V gene sequence: CDR1 LNHDA, CDR2 SQIVND (reference sequence). This CDR3 is built from 15 residues. Between the trimmed V and J ends, which lost 1 base and 4 bases, there was a span of 10 bases. CDR3 amino acids: CASSIGQVITGELFF. In DNA, the CDR3 is TGTGCCAGTAGTATAGGACAGGTTATCACCGGGGAGCTGTTTTTT.

The chain has TRBV12-3 or TRBV12-4 and TRBJ2-2; D remains unclear. CDR3 length: 12 residues. Deletions cut 7 bases from V and 1 base from J, with 4 bases between. The CDR3 loop reads CASIKNTGELFF. CDR3 nucleotides: TGTGCCAGCATAAAGAACACCGGGGAGCTGTTTTTT.

This clone was counted only a few times. This chain links TRBV11-2 with TRBJ2-7, with TRBD1 identical over 7 bases. From germline, CDR1 is SGHAT and CDR2 FQNNGV. V gave up 1 base and J gave up 2 bases; unmatched junction bases: 2. CDR3 length: 14 amino acids. CDR3 nucleotide sequence: TGTGCCAGCAGCTTAGCGGGACAGACCTACGAGCAGTACTTC. Its protein is CASSLAGQTYEQYF.

The CDR3 loop reads CAGTSGRVGGYTF. In nucleotides, the CDR3 is TGTGCCGGGACCTCCGGCAGGGTAGGTGGCTACACCTTC. V and J are TRBV30 and TRBJ1-2; D might be TRBD1 (5 bases). Trimming pared 8 bases from V and 7 bases from J, leaving 20 bases between. This CDR3 is 13 amino acids long. Germline CDR1 GTSNPN, CDR2 SVGIG (reference sequence). Looking up the rest from reference TRBV30 and TRBJ1-2 gives the full variable domain: SQTIHQWPATLVQPVGSPLSLECTVEGTSNPNLYWYRQAAGRGLQLLFYSVGIGQISSEVPQNLSASRPQDRQFILSSKKLLLSDSGFYLCAGTSGRVGGYTFGSGTRLTVV.

The genes are TRBV5-1 and TRBJ2-1; TRBD2 matches at 7 bases. This CDR3 comprises 15 residues. The V segment lost 5 bases and the J segment 1 base; nucleotides outside the gene matches: 6. In germline, CDR1 is SGHRS, CDR2 YFSETQ. The CDR3 spells CASSSSGTSYNEQFF. The CDR3 DNA reads TGCGCCAGCAGTTCTAGCGGAACTTCCTACAATGAGCAGTTCTTC. Variable domain in full (rest from reference TRBV5-1 and TRBJ2-1): KAGVTQTPRYLIKTRGQQVTLSCSPISGHRSVSWYQQTPGQGLQFLFEYFSETQRNKGNFPGRFSGRQFSNSRSEMNVSTLELGDSALYLCASSSSGTSYNEQFFGPGTRLTVL.

The rearrangement joins TRBV7-8 to TRBJ1-3, with D possibly being TRBD1 (5 bases). This CDR3 is 17 amino acids long. Germline CDR1 and CDR2: SGHVS and FQNEAQ. Between the trimmed V and J ends, which lost 5 bases and 0 bases, there was a span of 17 bases. The CDR3 spells CASSARGVVYSGNTIYF. The CDR3 nucleotides read TGTGCCAGCAGCGCCCGAGGGGTGGTCTACTCTGGAAACACCATATATTTT.

The chain employs TRBV27 and TRBJ2-6; D may match TRBD1 or TRBD2 (5 bases each). The ends were cut back, 6 bases at V and 1 base at J, with 7 bases in the middle. Germline V lookup: CDR1 MNHEY, CDR2 SMNVEV (reference sequence). The CDR3 length is 14 residues. CDR3: CASRRGSGANVLTF. DNA for the CDR3: TGTGCCAGCAGGAGGGGTTCTGGGGCCAACGTCCTGACTTTC.

V gene TRBV5-1 combines with J gene TRBJ1-6; 7 nucleotides align to TRBD1. Trimming cost V 3 bases and J 4 bases; bases outside gene matches: 7. Germline V gives CDR1 SGHRS, CDR2 YFSETQ. The CDR3 totals 16 residues. The chain's CDR3 is CASSSKTGQYNSPLHF. The CDR3 bases are TGCGCCAGCAGCTCGAAAACGGGACAGTATAATTCACCCCTCCACTTT.

The CDR3 is CASSQDTGQGLSRNSPLHF. Written as DNA, the CDR3 is TGTGCCAGCAGCCAAGATACCGGACAGGGGCTCTCTCGAAATTCACCCCTCCACTTT. The chain employs TRBV4-2 and TRBJ1-6, with 9 positions matching TRBD1. The CDR3 extends over 19 amino acids. The germline V gene has CDR1 LGHNA and CDR2 YNFKEQ. Trimming took 0 bases from V and 7 from J; bases not matched to a gene: 13.

For the CDR3, the DNA is TGTGCCAGCAGTCTACAGGGGAGAGGCTACACCTTC. It specifies CASSLQGRGYTF. J is TRBJ1-2 and V is TRBV6-5, with 7 bases that match TRBD1. CDR1 and CDR2 from the germline V gene are MNHEY and SVGAGI. J lost 8 bases, V lost 5 bases, and 5 bases had no gene match. The CDR3 runs to 12 residues.

The chain joins TRBV20-1 to TRBJ1-2, with D possibly being TRBD1 (6 bases). Trimming left V 3 bases short and J 8 bases short, with 19 bases between. This CDR3 spans 14 amino acids. The germline V gene encodes CDR1 DFQATT and CDR2 SNEGSKA (reference sequence). The CDR3 loop is CSASAGGLFDGYTF. The CDR3 coding sequence is TGCAGTGCTAGTGCGGGGGGGCTCTTCGACGGCTACACCTTC.

The sample holds a few counts of this clone. This chain connects TRBV7-6 to TRBJ2-7, with TRBD2 matching 10 bases. The germline CDR1 and CDR2 sequences are SGHVS and FNYEAQ. After removal of 4 bases from V and 2 bases from J, the junction contained 8 bases not matched to a gene. The CDR3 loop spans 16 amino acids. Here the CDR3 DNA reads TGTGCCAGCAGCTCTCGACTAGCGGGCAGCCCCTACGAGCAGTACTTC. Residues: CASSSRLAGSPYEQYF.

This chain joins TRBV6-5 and TRBJ1-2, with D maybe TRBD1 (5 bases). The CDR3 covers 12 residues. The V end was cut by 6 bases, the J end by 4 bases, with 9 bases between. Germline V gives CDR1 MNHEY, CDR2 SVGAGI. CDR3: CASRGESYGYTF. The CDR3 DNA reads TGTGCCAGCAGAGGGGAAAGCTATGGCTACACCTTC.